Listed below are T cell receptor beta chains from one sample, sequenced in a study of graft-versus-host responses after intestinal transplantation. TCRdb's table, derived via immunoSEQ multiplex PCR, lists solely in-frame clones and lacks some. The sample has 88,000 or so clones, 90% seen once. For these receptors, no antigen is known. The sequencing used unstimulated CD4+ T cells sorted from spleen or lymph node cells, collected before intestinal transplant. The receptors were gathered from a human donor who received an intestinal transplant. The CDR3 runs from the conserved cysteine through the conserved F or W. The D gene is left open where the match is weak. Size tells how often a clone was seen (once, few, many) or the class of an expanded clone, and some rows leave it out.

>TRBV5-8|NA|14|NA|TRBJ1-2
TGTGCCAGCAGCTTGGAGAGACAGACCTATGGCTACACCTTC
CASSLERQTYGYTF
>TRBV5-4|NA|16|TRBD1|TRBJ1-2
TGTGCCGGCAGCGAGCGTGACAGGGGGCTATTCTATGGCTACACCTTC
CAGSERDRGLFYGYTF
>TRBV5-4|NA|13|TRBD1|TRBJ1-2
TGTGCCAGCAGCTTCATCGCAGGGGGAGGCTACACCTTC
CASSFIAGGGYTF
>TRBV19|once|14|TRBD1|TRBJ2-2
TGTGCCAGCACCGACAGGGGTAACACCGGGGAGCTGTTTTTT
CASTDRGNTGELFF
>TRBV6-5|NA|15|TRBD1|TRBJ2-7
TGTGCCAGCAGTTACAAGGGACAGGGCCTACTCGAGCAGTACTTC
CASSYKGQGLLEQYF
>TRBV7-2|NA|14|TRBD1|TRBJ1-3
TGTGCCAGCAGCTTAGCAGGGGGCGGAAACACCATATATTTT
CASSLAGGGNTIYF
>TRBV19|NA|13|TRBD1|TRBJ1-6
TGTGCCACCCAGGGACAGCAAAATTCACCCCTCCACTTT
CATQGQQNSPLHF
>TRBV7-2|NA|14|TRBD1|TRBJ1-1
TGTGCCAGCAGCCGGGACAGGGGGAACACTGAAGCTTTCTTT
CASSRDRGNTEAFF
>TRBV10-1|once|13|NA|TRBJ1-1
TGCGCCAGCAGTGCACAGATGAACACTGAAGCTTTCTTT
CASSAQMNTEAFF
>TRBV25-1|NA|14|NA|TRBJ1-1
TGTGCCAGCAGTGACCTGGACAGCCACGCTGAAGCTTTCTTT
CASSDLDSHAEAFF
>TRBV5-4|NA|14|NA|TRBJ2-1
TGTGCCAGCAGCTTGGATTTTAGATACAATGAGCAGTTCTTC
CASSLDFRYNEQFF
>TRBV6-1|NA|15|TRBD2|TRBJ2-2
TGTGCCAGCAGGCGGGGGACTATACACACCGGGGAGCTGTTTTTT
CASRRGTIHTGELFF
>TRBV15|NA|15|NA|TRBJ2-7
TGTGCCACCAGCAGAGATCGTGAGGGTTACCACGAGCAGTACTTC
CATSRDREGYHEQYF
>TRBV28|NA|16|TRBD1|TRBJ2-7
TGTGCCAGCAGCCCCGACAGGGTTATAAGGCCTTACGAGCAGTACTTC
CASSPDRVIRPYEQYF
>TRBV18|NA|12|NA|TRBJ2-3
TGTGCCAGCTCACCGAAGGGGGATACGCAGTATTTT
CASSPKGDTQYF
>TRBV5-5|NA|14|TRBD1|TRBJ2-7
TGTGCCAGCAGCCCCGGGACAGCCCTCTACGAGCAGTACTTC
CASSPGTALYEQYF
>TRBV21-1|NA|16|NA|TRBJ2-7
TGTGCCAGCAGCAAAGGGGTCCGGGGGGACTCCTACGAGCAGTACTTC
CASSKGVRGDSYEQYF
>TRBV7-3|once|14|NA|TRBJ1-3
TGTGCCAGCAGCCCGGACAGAGGGGGAAACACCATATATTTT
CASSPDRGGNTIYF
>TRBV4-1|NA|14|TRBD1|TRBJ2-1
TGCGCCAGCAGTAACCTAGCACAGGGGAGTGAGCAGTTCTTC
CASSNLAQGSEQFF
>TRBV2|NA|14|TRBD1|TRBJ1-4
TGTGCCAGCAGGCCACAGGGGATTAGTGAAAAACTGTTTTTT
CASRPQGISEKLFF
>TRBV12-5|NA|12|NA|TRBJ2-3
TGTGCTAGTGGTCTCCAGGGGGATACGCAGTATTTT
CASGLQGDTQYF
>TRBV5-4|NA|16|NA|TRBJ1-2
TGTGCCAGCACCCGGAGACATACAGGTCCGCTCTATGGCTACACCTTC
CASTRRHTGPLYGYTF
>TRBV6-1|NA|15|TRBD1|TRBJ2-4
TGTGCCACCAACCCGGACAGGGTAATTTGGAACATTCAGTACTTC
CATNPDRVIWNIQYF
>TRBV14|NA|14|NA|TRBJ1-1
TGTGCCAGCAGCCAAGTTCCGGGGGGCACTGAAGCTTTCTTT
CASSQVPGGTEAFF
>TRBV10-2|NA|18|TRBD2|TRBJ2-7
TGCGCCAGCAGTGGGCCGGAAAAAAGCGGGGGGCTCTCCTACGAGCAGTACTTC
CASSGPEKSGGLSYEQYF
>TRBV14|NA|13|TRBD1|TRBJ1-2
TGTGCCAGCAGCCGGGGACAGAGCTATGGCTACACCTTC
CASSRGQSYGYTF
>TRBV18|NA|15|TRBD2|TRBJ2-1
TGTGCCAGCTCACCCCTAGCGGGGGATGACAATGAGCAGTTCTTC
CASSPLAGDDNEQFF
>TRBV5-1|NA|13|NA|TRBJ2-7
TGCGCCAGCAGCTTGGACCCATCCGGCGAGCAGTACTTC
CASSLDPSGEQYF
>TRBV18|NA|13|NA|TRBJ2-7
TGTGCCAGCTCACGCCGACAGGAGGACGAGCAGTACTTC
CASSRRQEDEQYF
>TRBV18|NA|15|TRBD1|TRBJ1-5
TGTGCCAGCTCACAGGACAGGGGGCGCGTCCAGCCCCAGCATTTT
CASSQDRGRVQPQHF
>TRBV5-1|NA|17|TRBD2|TRBJ2-1
TGCGCCAGCAGCCCACGAAACGGGACTAGCGGGGGTTATGAGCAGTTCTTC
CASSPRNGTSGGYEQFF
>TRBV10-3|NA|14|NA|TRBJ1-1
TGTGCCATCAGTGAGTCGAGGGATGGGACTGAAGCTTTCTTT
CAISESRDGTEAFF
>TRBV5-1|NA|15|TRBD1|TRBJ2-1
TGCGCCAGCAGCATCTCCGGGACAGGGGGTAATGAGCAGTTCTTC
CASSISGTGGNEQFF
>TRBV10-3|NA|12|NA|TRBJ2-7
TGTGCCATCAGAGCCGGAGCCTACGAGCAGTACTTC
CAIRAGAYEQYF
>TRBV10-1|NA|15|TRBD2|TRBJ2-3
TGCGCCAGCAGCCCCGGGGTAGCGGGGGGGGATACGCAGTATTTT
CASSPGVAGGDTQYF
>TRBV5-1|NA|15|NA|TRBJ2-7
TGCGCCAGCAGCCGCGGGGACGGGAACTCCTACGAGCAGTACTTC
CASSRGDGNSYEQYF
>TRBV12-5|NA|18|TRBD2|TRBJ2-3
TGTGCTAGTGGTTCCCCCCCTCCTAGCGGGGGTACTACAGATACGCAGTATTTT
CASGSPPPSGGTTDTQYF
>TRBV4-2|NA|13|TRBD2|TRBJ2-1
TGTGCCTCCGGACTAGCGGGTTACAATGAGCAGTTCTTC
CASGLAGYNEQFF
>TRBV4-1|NA|16|TRBD1|TRBJ1-3
TGCGCCAGCAGCCAAGGGACAGGGGTCTCTGGAAACACCATATATTTT
CASSQGTGVSGNTIYF
>TRBV2|few|14|TRBD1|TRBJ1-2
TGTGCCAGCAGCGGAGAGACAGGGCGTCATGGCTACACCTTC
CASSGETGRHGYTF
>TRBV14|NA|14|NA|TRBJ2-5
TGTGCCAGCAGCCAAGATTGGGCCCAAGAGACCCAGTACTTC
CASSQDWAQETQYF